This entry is about one T cell receptor beta chain. Its antigen is undetermined. V was clipped by 2 bases and J by 4 bases; unmatched bases: 5. The CDR3 spans 16 residues. Germline loops: CDR1 MNHEY, CDR2 SVGAGI. This sample stems from a study of cytomegalovirus exposure and HLA in healthy donors. On the study more broadly: Later analysis reported that the approximately 110 validation repertoires shared the platform of the approximately 670 first-cohort repertoires.

Profiling relied on immunoSEQ multiplex PCR, and the TCRdb table lists in-frame clones only, not all of them. The sample contains 150,000 to 250,000 clones, 81% of which appear only once. The study, taken as a whole, reports: Some TCR beta chains (164 of them) were listed as cytomegalovirus-associated. First-cohort TCR clusters were later found to tend to co-occur in the 90 to 150 validation repertoires. As confirmed in vitro, a few CMV-associated chains were specific for CMV antigens.

This TCR was recovered from a woman aged 30 to 39 in good health and CMV-seronegative. The V gene is TRBV6-5, the J gene TRBJ2-6, with TRBD1 matching 7 bases. The sample comprised PBMCs. CDR3 protein: CASSYPTGTGANVLTF. CDR3 DNA sequence: TGTGCCAGCAGTTACCCGACAGGGACCGGGGCCAACGTCCTGACTTTC.